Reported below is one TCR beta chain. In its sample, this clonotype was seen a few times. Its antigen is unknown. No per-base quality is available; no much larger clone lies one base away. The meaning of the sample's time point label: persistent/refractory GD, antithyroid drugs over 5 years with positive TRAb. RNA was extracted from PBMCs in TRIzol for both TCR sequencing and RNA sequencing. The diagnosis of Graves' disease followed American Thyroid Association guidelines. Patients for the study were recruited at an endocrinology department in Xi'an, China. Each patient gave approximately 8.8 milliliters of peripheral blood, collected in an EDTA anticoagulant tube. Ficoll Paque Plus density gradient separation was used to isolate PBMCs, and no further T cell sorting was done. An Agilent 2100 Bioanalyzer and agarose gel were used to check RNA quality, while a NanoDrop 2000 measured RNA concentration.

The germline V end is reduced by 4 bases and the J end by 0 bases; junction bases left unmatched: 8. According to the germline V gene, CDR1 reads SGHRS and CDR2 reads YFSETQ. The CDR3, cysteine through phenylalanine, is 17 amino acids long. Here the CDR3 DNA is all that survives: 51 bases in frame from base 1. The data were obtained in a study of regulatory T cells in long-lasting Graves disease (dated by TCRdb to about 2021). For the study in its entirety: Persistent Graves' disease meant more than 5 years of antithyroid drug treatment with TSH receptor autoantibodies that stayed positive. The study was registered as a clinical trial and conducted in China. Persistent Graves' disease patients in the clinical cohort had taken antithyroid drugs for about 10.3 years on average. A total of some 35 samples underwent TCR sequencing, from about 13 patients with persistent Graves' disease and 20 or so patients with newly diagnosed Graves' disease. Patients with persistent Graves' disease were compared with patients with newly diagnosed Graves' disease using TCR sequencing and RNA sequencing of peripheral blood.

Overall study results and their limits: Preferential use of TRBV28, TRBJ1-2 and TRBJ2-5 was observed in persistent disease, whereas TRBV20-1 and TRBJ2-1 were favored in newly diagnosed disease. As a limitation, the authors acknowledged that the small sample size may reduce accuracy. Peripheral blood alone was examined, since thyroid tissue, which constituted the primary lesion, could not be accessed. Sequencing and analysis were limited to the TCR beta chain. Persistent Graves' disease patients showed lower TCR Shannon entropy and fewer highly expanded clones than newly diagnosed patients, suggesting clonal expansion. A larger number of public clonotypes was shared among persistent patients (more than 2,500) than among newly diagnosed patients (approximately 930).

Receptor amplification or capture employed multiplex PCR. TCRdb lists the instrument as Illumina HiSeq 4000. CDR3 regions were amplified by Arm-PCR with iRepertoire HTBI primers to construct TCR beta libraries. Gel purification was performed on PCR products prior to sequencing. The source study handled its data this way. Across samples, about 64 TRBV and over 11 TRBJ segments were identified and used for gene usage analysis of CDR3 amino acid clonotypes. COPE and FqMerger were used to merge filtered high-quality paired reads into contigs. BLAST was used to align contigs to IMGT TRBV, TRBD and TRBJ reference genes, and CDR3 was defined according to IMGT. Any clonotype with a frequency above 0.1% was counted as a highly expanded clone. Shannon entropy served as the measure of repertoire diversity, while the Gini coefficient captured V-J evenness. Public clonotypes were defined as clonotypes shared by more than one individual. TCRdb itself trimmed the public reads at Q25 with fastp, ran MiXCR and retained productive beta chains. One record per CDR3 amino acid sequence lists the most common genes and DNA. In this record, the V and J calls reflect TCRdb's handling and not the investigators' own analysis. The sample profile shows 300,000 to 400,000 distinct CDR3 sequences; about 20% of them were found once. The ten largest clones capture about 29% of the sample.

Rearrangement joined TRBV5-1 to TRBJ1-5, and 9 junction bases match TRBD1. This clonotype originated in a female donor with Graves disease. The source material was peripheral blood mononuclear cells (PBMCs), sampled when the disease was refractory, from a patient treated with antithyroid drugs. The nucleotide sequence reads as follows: TGCGCCAGCAGCGCCGGGACAGGGACCTTTAGCAATCAGCCCCAGCATTTT. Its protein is CASSAGTGTFSNQPQHF.